This record covers a single TCR beta chain. What it binds is not known. The V gene's germline CDR1 is PRHDT and CDR2 FYEKMQ (reference sequence). The CDR3 contains 13 residues. V was clipped by 1 base and J by 13 bases, with 16 bases between them. The source of the sample is a study of molecular identifiers for immune sequencing clone quantification. General study results and limits: Identical TCR molecules that share a barcode could lead to an underestimation of highly expanded clone sizes.

Each CDR3 protein is one row after TCRdb ran MiXCR on the PCR reads. The sample shows hundreds of thousands of distinct CDR3 sequences, 24% of them seen only once. The chain uses TRBV13 and TRBJ1-1, with D possibly being TRBD1 (5 bases). This receptor was obtained from a human donor in good health. Some libraries in this study had Jurkat cell RNA spiked in. Sequenced sample: naive CD8+ T cells from blood, with Jurkat cell RNA spiked in. Subset reported: FACS-sorted CD8+CD4-CCR7+CD45RA+ naive T cells. The CDR3 DNA reads TGTGCCAGCAGCTTAGTCAGGGTCCCCGGGGTTTTCTTT. Translation: CASSLVRVPGVFF.